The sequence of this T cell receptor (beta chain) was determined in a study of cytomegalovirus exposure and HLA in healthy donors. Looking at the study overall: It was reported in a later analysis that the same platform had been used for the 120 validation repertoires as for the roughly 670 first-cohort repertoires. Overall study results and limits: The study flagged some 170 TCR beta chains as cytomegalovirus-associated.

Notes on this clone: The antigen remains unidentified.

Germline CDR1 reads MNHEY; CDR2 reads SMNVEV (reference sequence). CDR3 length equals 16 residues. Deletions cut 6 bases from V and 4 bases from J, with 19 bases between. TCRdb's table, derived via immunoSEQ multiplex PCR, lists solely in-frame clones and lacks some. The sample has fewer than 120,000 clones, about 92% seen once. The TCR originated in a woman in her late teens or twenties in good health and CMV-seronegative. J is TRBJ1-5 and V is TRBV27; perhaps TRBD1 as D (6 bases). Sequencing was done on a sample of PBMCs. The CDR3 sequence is CASSPQWAQGNQPQHF. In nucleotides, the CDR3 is TGTGCCAGCAGCCCCCAATGGGCGCAGGGGAATCAGCCCCAGCATTTT.